This T cell receptor beta chain was captured in a study of regulatory T cells in long-lasting Graves disease. Overall study context: Persistent cases took antithyroid drugs over 5 years and stayed TSH receptor antibody positive.

As for time point: persistent/refractory GD, antithyroid drugs over 5 years with positive TRAb. With RNA extracted from PBMCs as input, the TCR library was made. Roughly 9.2 milliliters of peripheral blood were drawn into EDTA tubes. Through Arm-PCR of CDR3 regions and iRepertoire HTBI primers, TCR beta libraries were built. TCRdb reprocessed the multiplex PCR reads via MiXCR and lists one record per CDR3 protein. The table has fewer than 400,000 distinct CDR3 sequences, around 20% seen once. Germline V gene sequence: CDR1 LNHDA, CDR2 SQIVND (reference sequence). This CDR3 region has 17 residues. Trimming pared 2 bases from V and 2 bases from J, leaving 16 bases between. As for this clonotype: Its antigen is not identified.

Study results and limitations: Samples came from peripheral blood alone, without thyroid tissue. The study found TRBV28, TRBJ1-2 and TRBJ2-5 favored in persistent disease.

Sequencing used peripheral blood mononuclear cells (PBMCs), obtained when the disease was refractory, from a patient treated with antithyroid drugs. V is TRBV19 and J is TRBJ1-5; the D gene is possibly TRBD1 (6 bases). The receptor was derived from a female donor with Graves disease. CDR3 sequence: CASSILQGQGGNQPQHF. The CDR3 nucleotides read TGTGCCAGTAGTATACTTCAGGGGCAGGGCGGCAATCAGCCCCAGCATTTT.